A single sample gave rise to the 16 T cell receptor beta chains below, sequenced in a study of vaccination effects on CD4 cells after COVID-19. Clones were read by immunoSEQ multiplex PCR, and TCRdb kept only the in-frame ones, dropping some. The sample lists 40,000 to 50,000 clones, 70% occurring once. These receptors' antigens are unknown. Antigen-specific CD4+ T cells were expanded with viral peptide pools in the ViraFEST assay before sequencing. The culture ran for about 11 days, and then CD4+ T cells were isolated. The healthy vaccine recipients, who had no prior SARS-CoV-2 infection, showed negative nucleocapsid antibodies. Sequenced material: CD4+ T cells from PBMCs cultured with HCoV-OC43 spike peptides, taken before COVID-19 vaccination. Subset noted: HCoV-OC43 spike overlapping peptide pool stimulation. The receptors derive from a human donor who received a COVID-19 vaccine.

The chain recombines TRBV6-5 with TRBJ2-5, with 7 bases identical to TRBD1. V dropped 5 bases and J dropped 5; count of bases not matched to a gene: 11. Germline CDR1 is MNHEY and CDR2 is SVGAGI. The length of the CDR3 is 15 residues. Written as DNA, the CDR3 is TGTGCCAGCAGTCTTTCCGGGACAGAACGGGAGACCCAGTACTTC. It specifies CASSLSGTERETQYF.

The V and J genes are TRBV7-3 and TRBJ2-1; 16 bases are shared with TRBD2. The CDR3 is made up of 18 amino acids. Germline V gene data show CDR1 as SGHTA and CDR2 as FQGTGA. Unmatched junction bases numbered 13, after V lost 4 bases and J lost 10 bases. CDR3 DNA sequence: TGTGCCAGCAGCTCCTATCCCGGCGGGACTAGCGGGGGGGCGGAGCAGTTCTTC. This gives the protein CASSSYPGGTSGGAEQFF.

The chain recombines TRBV28 with TRBJ1-2; no reliable D call. V gave up 2 bases and J gave up 5 bases, with 9 bases separating them. CDR1 and CDR2 (germline): MDHEN, SYDVKM. The CDR3 length is 13 residues. In DNA, the CDR3 is TGTGCCAGCAGTTTAAGTGCGGTATATGGCTACACCTTC. This translates into CASSLSAVYGYTF.

The chain recombines TRBV28 with TRBJ2-1; D is possibly TRBD2 (6 bases). V was pared by 6 bases and J by 6 bases, with 12 bases between. CDR1 and CDR2 from the germline V gene are MDHEN and SYDVKM. The CDR3 totals 13 residues. CDR3 sequence reads: CASRPGSTNEQFF. The CDR3 coding sequence is TGTGCCAGCAGACCCGGGAGTACCAATGAGCAGTTCTTC.

The CDR3 bases are TGTGCCAGCAGTCCTTCGGGACAGGGGATATCCTATGGCTACACCTTC. Protein sequence: CASSPSGQGISYGYTF. This sequence joins TRBV28 and TRBJ1-2; TRBD1 matches 10 bases. Germline V gene data show CDR1 as MDHEN and CDR2 as SYDVKM. This CDR3 region has 16 residues. Trimming took 5 bases from V and 4 from J; bases not matched to a gene: 10.

V is TRBV15 and J is TRBJ1-4; D unresolved. This CDR3 is 11 amino acids long. CDR1 LNHNV and CDR2 YYDKDF come from the germline V gene (reference sequence). V dropped 4 bases and J dropped 6 bases, with 3 bases sitting between them. This CDR3 reads CATSNYEKLFF. In DNA, the CDR3 is TGTGCCACCAGCAACTATGAAAAACTGTTTTTT.

This chain uses TRBV5-6 with TRBJ1-3; a possible D gene is TRBD1 (6 bases). The germline V and J ends were trimmed by 2 bases and 8 bases, with 20 bases remaining between them. CDR3 size: 16 residues. Germline-derived CDR1 and CDR2 are SGHDT and YYEEEE. CDR3 loop: CASSFTGFRRIDTIYF. The CDR3 DNA is TGTGCCAGCAGCTTTACAGGGTTTCGTCGAATAGACACCATATATTTT.

This clone was recorded a few times. The chain is built from TRBV6-5 and TRBJ1-3; 7 bases fit TRBD1. The germline gives CDR1 MNHEY, CDR2 SVGAGI. Germline trimming cut 6 bases from V and 2 bases from J; bases unmatched to any gene: 1. The CDR3 consists of 13 residues. The CDR3 spells CASSDRAGNTIYF. The DNA of the CDR3 is TGTGCCAGCAGCGACAGGGCTGGAAACACCATATATTTT.

The V gene is TRBV28, the J gene TRBJ1-2; 7 bases line up with TRBD1. This CDR3 comprises 14 residues. The V gene's germline CDR1 is MDHEN and CDR2 SYDVKM. V lost 4 bases to trimming and J lost 2 bases; unmatched junction nucleotides: 4. Written as DNA, the CDR3 is TGTGCCAGCAGTTGGGGCAGGGGGAACTATGGCTACACCTTC. Amino acid sequence: CASSWGRGNYGYTF.

The rearrangement joins TRBV5-6 to TRBJ2-1, with D tentatively TRBD2 (6 bases). Trimming pared 2 bases from V and 12 bases from J, leaving 9 bases between. The CDR3 spans 11 residues. CDR1 SGHDT and CDR2 YYEEEE come from the germline V gene. Here the CDR3 DNA reads TGTGCCAGCAGCTTAACGGGGGTGCAGTTCTTC. It specifies CASSLTGVQFF.

In this sample, this clone turned up a few times. The chain recombines TRBV5-1 with TRBJ2-1; TRBD2 matches at 7 bases. J was trimmed by 4 bases and V by 3 bases; bases with no gene match: 4. The CDR3 spans 14 residues. From germline, CDR1 is SGHRS and CDR2 YFSETQ. CDR3: CASSSAGSYNEQFF. The CDR3 bases are TGCGCCAGCAGCTCAGCGGGGTCTTACAATGAGCAGTTCTTC.

The V gene is TRBV6-5, the J gene TRBJ1-2; the match to TRBD1 covers 7 bases. The junction had 3 bases not matched to a gene; V was cut back by 6 bases and J by 2 bases. CDR3 length: 13 residues. Looked up from germline, CDR1 is MNHEY and CDR2 is SVGAGI. The CDR3 is CASRNRGNYGYTF. CDR3 DNA sequence: TGTGCCAGCAGGAACAGGGGAAACTATGGCTACACCTTC.

The chain carries TRBV30 and TRBJ2-2; the match to TRBD2 covers 11 bases. The CDR3 is made up of 15 amino acids. The trim removed 8 bases at V and 4 bases at J, leaving 9 bases unmatched. Germline CDR1 GTSNPN, CDR2 SVGIG (reference sequence). The CDR3 reads CAARTGLAVTGELFF. DNA for the CDR3: TGTGCCGCCCGCACGGGACTAGCGGTCACCGGGGAGCTGTTTTTT.

This clone was counted only a few times. The chain links TRBV25-1 to TRBJ2-2; the D call may be TRBD1 or TRBD2 (5 bases each). This CDR3 has 14 amino acids. V was shortened by 1 base and J by 13 bases, with 16 bases between the two germline ends. The germline V gene encodes CDR1 MGHDK and CDR2 SYGVNS. Here the CDR3 DNA reads TGTGCCAGCAGTGAATCAATTTCGGGGCGCGGGCTGTTTTTT. Its translation: CASSESISGRGLFF.

V and J are TRBV21-1 and TRBJ2-2; TRBD2 is the table's D call and was not checked against the DNA. TRBV21-1 is tagged as a pseudogene. The CDR3 consists of 16 residues. The CDR3 region is CASSKVGGGRNGELFF. For the CDR3, the DNA is TGTGCCAGCAGCAAAGTAGGCGGGGGGCGGAACGGGGAGCTGTTTTTT.

This chain uses TRBV6-5 with TRBJ2-4, with D perhaps matching TRBD1 or TRBD2 (5 bases each). The V and J ends lost 7 bases and 7 bases respectively, with 11 bases between them. CDR3 length: 12 amino acids. Germline V CDR1 and CDR2: MNHEY, SVGAGI. The chain's CDR3 is CASNVRENIQYF. CDR3 nucleotide sequence: TGTGCCAGCAACGTCAGGGAGAACATTCAGTACTTC.